This T cell receptor (beta chain) was documented in a study of control samples from healthy donors and cancer patients. This CDR3 region has 15 residues. Germline lookup yields CDR1 KGHSH and CDR2 LQKENI. Trimming shortened V by 3 bases and J by 0 bases, and 11 bases separated the two germline ends. Data came from immunoSEQ multiplex PCR; TCRdb stores just in-frame clones and leaves some out. Of more than 140,000 clones in the sample, roughly 89% are singletons; the top ten hold about 7.6%. This receptor was obtained from a man aged 18 to 30 in good health. The sequencing sample was made of blood. This sequence joins TRBV18 and TRBJ1-2, with D uncertain. Here the CDR3 reads CASSPAGSANYGYTF. CDR3 bases: TGTGCCAGCTCACCGGCGGGATCTGCTAACTATGGCTACACCTTC.